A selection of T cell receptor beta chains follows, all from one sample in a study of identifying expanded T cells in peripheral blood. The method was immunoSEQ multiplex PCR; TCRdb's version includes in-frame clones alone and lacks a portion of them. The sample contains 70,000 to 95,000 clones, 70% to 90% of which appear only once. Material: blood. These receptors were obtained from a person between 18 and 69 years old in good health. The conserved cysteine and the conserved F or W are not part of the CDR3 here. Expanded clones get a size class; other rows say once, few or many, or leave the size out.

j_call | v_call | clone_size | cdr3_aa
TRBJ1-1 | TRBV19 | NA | ATKYSTGTGRTEAF
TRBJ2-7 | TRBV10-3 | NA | AISRQDLYEQY
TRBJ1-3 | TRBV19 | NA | ASSATGTAGNTIY
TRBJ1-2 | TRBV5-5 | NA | ASSFRRQDNYGYT
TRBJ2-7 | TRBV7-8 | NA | ASSLVGGIYEQY
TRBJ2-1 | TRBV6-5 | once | ASTGGALPDEQF
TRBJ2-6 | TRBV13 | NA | ASSVQYTQGAVSGANVLT
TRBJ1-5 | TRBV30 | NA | AWAFRGNQPQH
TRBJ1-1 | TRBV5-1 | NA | ASSGRQGNTEAF
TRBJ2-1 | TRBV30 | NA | AWSANNEQF
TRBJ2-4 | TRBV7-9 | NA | ASSSAGRKAKNIQY
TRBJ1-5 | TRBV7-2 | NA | ASSLVGGGQPQH
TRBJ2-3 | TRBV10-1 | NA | ASSETGETDTQY
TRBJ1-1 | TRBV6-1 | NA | ASSVFGTEAF
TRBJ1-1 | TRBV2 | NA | ASSWTGAKTEAF
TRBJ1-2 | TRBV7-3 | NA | ASSALPGTGGGYT
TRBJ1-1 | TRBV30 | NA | AWSREAF
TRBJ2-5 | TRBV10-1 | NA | ASSVLAGVGGGQQETQY
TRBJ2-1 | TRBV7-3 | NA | ASSLRDRGPSYNEQF
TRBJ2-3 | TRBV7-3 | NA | ASSLIGSRTDTQY
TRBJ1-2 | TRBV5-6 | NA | ASSLVAGWKGYT
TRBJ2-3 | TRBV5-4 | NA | ASSTGQGPDTQY
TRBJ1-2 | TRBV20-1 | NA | SATGAYGYT
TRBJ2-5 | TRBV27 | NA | ASSSRQGLGETQY
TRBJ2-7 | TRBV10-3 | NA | AISESEAYEQY
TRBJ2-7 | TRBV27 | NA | ASSPIVLVAHEQY
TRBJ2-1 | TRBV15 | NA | ATSSDGNNEQF
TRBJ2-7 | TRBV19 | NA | ATRQGDRSYEQY
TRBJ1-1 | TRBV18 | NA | ASSPNSGYTEAF
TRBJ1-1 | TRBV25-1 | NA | ASSERQGAHTEAF
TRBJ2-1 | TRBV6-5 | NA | ASSPDRDAYNEQF
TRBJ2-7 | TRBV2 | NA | ASALAYEQY
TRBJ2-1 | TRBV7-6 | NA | ASSLIASSYNEQF
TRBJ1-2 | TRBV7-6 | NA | ASSTGGQGANYGYT
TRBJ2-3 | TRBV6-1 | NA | ASSGGAFRDTQY
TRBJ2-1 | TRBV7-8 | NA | ASSTKGVDEQF
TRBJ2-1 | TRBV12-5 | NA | ASGLVGTGAEGNEQF
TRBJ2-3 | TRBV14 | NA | ASSQGRHTDTQY
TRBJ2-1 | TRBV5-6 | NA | ASSLVAGNNEQF
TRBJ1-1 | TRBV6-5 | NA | ASSLGPQNTEAF